A single sample is the source of the 9 T cell receptor beta chains below, sequenced in a study of T cell repertoires in cytomegalovirus infection (dated by TCRdb to about 2019). The data were produced on an Illumina HiSeq 1500. TCRdb reanalyzed the raw reads on its own, using fastp at Q25 for trimming and MiXCR for clone calling, and kept in-frame beta chains. Every CDR3 protein is listed once, alongside the most common genes and DNA of its rows. In this sample the table shows roughly 280,000 distinct CDR3 sequences, roughly 9% of which occur a single time. The leading ten clones occupy approximately 15% of the sample. Sequencing was carried out using PBMCs. Source of these receptors: a human donor in good health (CMV status not recorded). Some clones in this sample may be carry-over from other donors' samples.

The chain uses TRBV6-5 and TRBJ2-3, with TRBD2 identical over 8 bases. CDR1 is MNHEY, CDR2 SVGAGI, per germline. The V gene end was trimmed by 8 bases and the J gene end by 0 bases; junction bases not matched to a gene: 7. The CDR3 spans 15 residues. The CDR3 region has the DNA TGTGCCAGCTCCAAACTAGCGGCTAGCACAGATACGCAGTATTTT. Protein product: CASSKLAASTDTQYF.

Many counts were recorded for this clonotype. This rearrangement joins TRBV7-8 to TRBJ1-4; D call uncertain. The CDR3 consists of 12 residues. V was shortened by 4 bases and J by 7 bases, with 7 bases between the two germline ends. CDR1 and CDR2 (germline): SGHVS, FQNEAQ. Here the CDR3 reads CASSSAREKLFF. The DNA of the CDR3 is TGTGCCAGCAGCTCAGCCCGTGAAAAACTGTTTTTT.

The table lists this clonotype with many counts. The CDR3 nucleotides read TGTGCCAGCAGTTTAATGGCTGGGGGACTCCAAGAGACCCAGTACTTC. Translated, it gives CASSLMAGGLQETQYF. The rearrangement uses TRBV28 and TRBJ2-5, with D perhaps matching TRBD2 (6 bases). With 2 bases removed from V and 1 base from J, the gap between germline ends came to 14 bases. The CDR3 extends over 16 amino acids. From germline, CDR1 is MDHEN and CDR2 SYDVKM.

By share of the sample, this clonotype is medium-sized. CDR3 coding DNA: TGTGCCAGCAGTCCAAACGGGGGGGCTCCTGGGGCCAACGTCCTGACTTTC. Protein: CASSPNGGAPGANVLTF. The chain combines TRBV6-1 with TRBJ2-6; 8 bases agree with TRBD2. This CDR3 comprises 17 residues. Trimming took 5 bases from V and 2 from J; bases not matched to a gene: 8. Germline-derived CDR1 and CDR2 are MNHNS and SASEGT.

This clonotype was detected once. The chain links TRBV28 to TRBJ2-3; TRBD2 matches at 12 bases. Losses at the gene ends were 9 bases for V and 3 bases for J; bases not matched to a gene: 13. Germline CDR1 reads MDHEN; CDR2 reads SYDVKM. The CDR3 contains 17 residues. In DNA, the CDR3 is TGTGCCAGTGCAACTAGCGGGGGGTACGGCAGGACAGATACGCAGTATTTT. This gives the protein CASATSGGYGRTDTQYF.

V and J are TRBV28 and TRBJ1-4; D remains unclear. V was shortened by 8 bases and J by 3 bases, with 7 bases between the two germline ends. Looked up from germline, CDR1 is MDHEN and CDR2 is SYDVKM. The CDR3 length is 12 residues. CDR3 sequence reads: CASRRPNEKLFF. Here the CDR3 DNA reads TGTGCCAGCCGTCGGCCTAATGAAAAACTGTTTTTT.

This clonotype was found many times. The CDR3, as DNA: TGTGCCAGCAGCGAACGGGGGCTGACGGGGGTTTCACCCCTCCACTTT. Encoded protein: CASSERGLTGVSPLHF. The rearrangement uses TRBV7-2 and TRBJ1-6; the D gene is possibly TRBD1 (6 bases). Germline assignment: CDR1 SGHTA and CDR2 FQGNSA. The V end lost 5 bases, the J end lost 9 bases, and 20 bases lay between the germline ends. The CDR3 is 16 amino acids.

The gene calls are TRBV20-1 and TRBJ1-2, with D unclear. V was cut by 4 bases and J by 2 bases, with 8 bases left in between. CDR1 is DFQATT and CDR2 is SNEGSKA in the germline V gene (reference sequence). The CDR3 runs 12 residues. The CDR3 loop is CSAIEENYGYTF. CDR3 nucleotides: TGCAGTGCTATAGAGGAGAACTATGGCTACACCTTC.

This clonotype was picked up a small number of times. The chain combines TRBV7-2 with TRBJ1-5; D is undetermined. The V end lost 5 bases, the J end lost 7 bases, and 12 bases lay between the germline ends. This CDR3 is 13 amino acids long. Per the germline V gene, CDR1 is SGHTA and CDR2 is FQGNSA. The CDR3 DNA sequence: TGTGCCAGCAGCACTGATTGGAACCAGCCCCAGCATTTT. Translation gives CASSTDWNQPQHF.